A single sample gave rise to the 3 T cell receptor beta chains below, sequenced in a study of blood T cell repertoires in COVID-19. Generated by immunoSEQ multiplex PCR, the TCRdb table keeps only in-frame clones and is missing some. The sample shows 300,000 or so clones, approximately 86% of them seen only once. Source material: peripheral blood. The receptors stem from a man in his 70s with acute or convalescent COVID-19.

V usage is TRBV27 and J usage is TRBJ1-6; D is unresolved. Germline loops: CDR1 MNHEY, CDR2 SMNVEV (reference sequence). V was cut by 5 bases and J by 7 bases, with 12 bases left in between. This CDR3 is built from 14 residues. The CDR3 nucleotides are TGTGCCAGCAGTCCGCATTCGGGAAATTCACCCCTCCACTTT. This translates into CASSPHSGNSPLHF.

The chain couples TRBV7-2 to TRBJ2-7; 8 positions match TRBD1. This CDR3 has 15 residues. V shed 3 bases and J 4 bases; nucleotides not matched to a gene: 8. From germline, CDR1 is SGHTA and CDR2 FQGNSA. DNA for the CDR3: TGTGCCAGCAGCTTGGCCGGACAGGGCACATACGAGCAGTACTTC. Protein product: CASSLAGQGTYEQYF. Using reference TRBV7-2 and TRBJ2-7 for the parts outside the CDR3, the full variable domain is GAGVSQSPSNKVTEKGKDVELRCDPISGHTALYWYRQSLGQGLEFLIYFQGNSAPDKSGLPSDRFSAERTGGSVSTLTIQRTQQEDSAVYLCASSLAGQGTYEQYFGPGTRLTVT.

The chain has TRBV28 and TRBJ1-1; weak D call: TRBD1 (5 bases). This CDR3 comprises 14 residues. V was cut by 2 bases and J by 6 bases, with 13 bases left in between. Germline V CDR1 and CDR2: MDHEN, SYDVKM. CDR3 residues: CASSLHRLASEAFF. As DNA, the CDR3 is TGTGCCAGCAGTTTACACAGGCTGGCCTCTGAAGCTTTCTTT.